A single sample gave rise to the 14 T cell receptor beta chains below, sequenced in a study of T cell repertoires in cytomegalovirus infection. No antigen has been assigned to these receptors. Using its own MiXCR run on the reads, TCRdb lists one record per CDR3 protein. This table holds 140,000 to 150,000 distinct CDR3 sequences, about 32% found once. Source: CD8+ T cells from cultured PBMCs, taken from culture after CMV antigen stimulation. Source of these receptors: a human donor in good health (CMV status not recorded). Some clones in this sample may be carry-over from other donors' samples.

The chain carries TRBV7-3 and TRBJ2-7; 11 bases align to TRBD2. J lost 5 bases, V lost 0 bases, and 9 bases had no gene match. Germline V CDR1 and CDR2: SGHTA, FQGTGA. The CDR3 contains 17 residues. The CDR3 sequence is CASSLTSGGVSFHEQYF. The CDR3, as DNA: TGTGCCAGCAGCTTAACTAGCGGGGGGGTCTCATTCCACGAGCAGTACTTC.

The chain uses TRBV5-6 and TRBJ2-3; D is uncertain. V was trimmed by 2 bases and J by 1 base, leaving 17 bases between them. Germline V lookup: CDR1 SGHDT, CDR2 YYEEEE. This CDR3 has 17 amino acids. CDR3 in amino acids: CASSFEAVKVGTDTQYF. CDR3 nucleotides: TGTGCCAGCAGCTTCGAGGCTGTCAAAGTTGGCACAGATACGCAGTATTTT.

This clonotype was picked up many times. V and J are TRBV7-8 and TRBJ2-4, with D hard to call. Trimming took 5 bases from V and 1 from J, leaving 12 bases between them. CDR3 length: 15 residues. Germline CDR1 and CDR2: SGHVS and FQNEAQ. The CDR3 nucleotides are TGTGCCAGCAGCCCCACCCGGCTGGCCAAAAACATTCAGTACTTC. It translates to CASSPTRLAKNIQYF.

J is TRBJ1-1 and V is TRBV7-6; D gene ambiguous. Trimming cost V 7 bases and J 7 bases, with 19 bases left between them. Germline lookup yields CDR1 SGHVS and CDR2 FNYEAQ. This CDR3 has 14 amino acids. CDR3 DNA: TGTGCCAGCATTGGTGGCCCGAGGAGGGATGAAGCTTTCTTT. Protein sequence: CASIGGPRRDEAFF.

The chain employs TRBV7-9 and TRBJ2-7; D is uncertain. Germline V gives CDR1 SEHNR, CDR2 FQNEAQ (reference sequence). V dropped 6 bases and J dropped 0 bases, with 9 bases sitting between them. This CDR3 is built from 13 residues. CDR3 amino acids: CASSGPRSYEQYF. The DNA of the CDR3 is TGTGCCAGCAGTGGCCCGCGCTCCTACGAGCAGTACTTC. The full variable domain, completed using reference TRBV7-9 and TRBJ2-7, is DTGVSQNPRHKITKRGQNVTFRCDPISEHNRLYWYRQTLGQGPEFLTYFQNEAQLEKSRLLSDRFSAERPKGSFSTLEIQRTEQGDSAMYLCASSGPRSYEQYFGPGTRLTVT.

The chain links TRBV11-2 to TRBJ2-7; the D gene is possibly TRBD2 (6 bases). The CDR3 length is 16 residues. CDR1 and CDR2 from the germline V gene are SGHAT and FQNNGV. V lost 4 bases, J lost 5 bases, and 21 bases lay in between. Here the CDR3 reads CASSYASGLAFDEQYF. The CDR3 nucleotides read TGTGCCAGCAGCTACGCCTCGGGTCTAGCGTTCGACGAGCAGTACTTC.

The chain links TRBV28 to TRBJ2-7; perhaps TRBD2 as D (6 bases). Germline CDR1 is MDHEN and CDR2 is SYDVKM. CDR3 length: 13 residues. Trimming took off 10 bases at V and 7 bases at J, with 20 bases between the two ends. The CDR3: CAIGGTSYLEQYF. CDR3 nucleotides: TGTGCCATCGGCGGGACTTCATACCTTGAGCAGTACTTC.

The chain has TRBV4-1 and TRBJ1-1, with no clear D. Trimming removed 1 base at V and 1 base at J, with 4 bases between. From germline, CDR1 is MGHRA and CDR2 YSYEKL. This CDR3 is 13 amino acids long. For the CDR3, the DNA is TGCGCCAGCAGCCAAGCGACGAACACTGAAGCTTTCTTT. Translated: CASSQATNTEAFF.

This clonotype was observed a few times. The chain combines TRBV27 with TRBJ1-5; D ambiguous. V lost 1 base and J lost 0, with 7 bases in between. The CDR3 runs 15 residues. Per germline, CDR1 MNHEY and CDR2 SMNVEV (reference sequence). This chain's CDR3 is CASSLFQDSNQPQHF. In DNA, the CDR3 is TGTGCCAGCAGTTTATTCCAGGATAGCAATCAGCCCCAGCATTTT.

V gene TRBV27 combines with J gene TRBJ2-1, with TRBD2 as a possible D gene (5 bases). Trimming shortened V by 1 base and J by 7 bases, and 11 bases separated the two germline ends. CDR1 is MNHEY and CDR2 is SMNVEV in the germline V gene (reference sequence). This CDR3 spans 14 amino acids. CDR3 protein: CASSLFQAVNEQFF. The CDR3 DNA sequence: TGTGCCAGCAGTTTATTTCAAGCGGTTAATGAGCAGTTCTTC.

This clonotype has more than one count but fewer than ten. The J gene is TRBJ1-4, the V gene TRBV27, with a weak D call TRBD1 (5 bases). The CDR3 sequence is 16 residues long. V was clipped by 7 bases and J by 0 bases, with 15 bases between them. Germline CDR1 MNHEY, CDR2 SMNVEV (reference sequence). As DNA, the CDR3 is TGTGCCAGCAAAGACAGTCTTTTAGCAACTAATGAAAAACTGTTTTTT. Its protein product is CASKDSLLATNEKLFF.

The V and J genes are TRBV20-1 and TRBJ2-2, with unresolved D. V shed 6 bases and J shed 1 base, with 9 bases lying between them. From germline, CDR1 is DFQATT and CDR2 SNEGSKA (reference sequence). CDR3 length equals 13 residues. The CDR3 here is CSASAGNTGELFF. CDR3 nucleotides: TGCAGTGCCTCGGCTGGGAACACCGGGGAGCTGTTTTTT.

This clonotype came up a few times. J is TRBJ2-5 and V is TRBV6-6, with 9 positions matching TRBD1. Germline CDR1 and CDR2: MNHNY and SVGAGI (reference sequence). This CDR3 is built from 16 residues. J lost 4 bases, V lost 2 bases, and 8 bases had no gene match. The CDR3 here is CASSYLGQGRGETQYF. DNA of the CDR3: TGTGCCAGCAGTTACCTGGGACAGGGAAGGGGAGAGACCCAGTACTTC.

The chain recombines TRBV5-6 with TRBJ2-1; D perhaps matches TRBD1 (5 bases). The CDR3 sequence is 13 residues long. The germline gives CDR1 SGHDT, CDR2 YYEEEE. V gave up 4 bases and J gave up 9 bases, with 14 bases separating them. The CDR3 coding sequence is TGTGCCAGCAGCAAGCAGGGTTTTAGTGAGCAGTTCTTC. Protein sequence: CASSKQGFSEQFF. Filled out from reference TRBV5-6 and TRBJ2-1, the complete variable domain reads DAGVTQSPTHLIKTRGQQVTLRCSPKSGHDTVSWYQQALGQGPQFIFQYYEEEERQRGNFPDRFSGHQFPNYSSELNVNALLLGDSALYLCASSKQGFSEQFFGPGTRLTVL.